The 5 T cell receptor beta chains below come from one sample, sequenced in a study of CD8+CD57+ T cells in acquired aplastic anemia. Genomic DNA served as template for TCR beta VDJ and CDR3 profiling. TCRdb processed the reads anew with MiXCR; each CDR3 protein has one entry. The sample holds roughly 86,000 distinct CDR3 sequences, 40% to 50% seen once. Sequenced sample: sorted CD4+, CD8+, or CD8+CD57+ T cells (not recorded which) from PBMCs. These TCRs come from a human donor in good health, serving as a control.

This clonotype was seen a few times. The CDR3 region is CASSLETGGRGNTIYF. Here the CDR3 DNA reads TGTGCCAGCAGTTTAGAGACAGGGGGACGTGGAAACACCATATATTTT. This chain connects TRBV12-3 or TRBV12-4 to TRBJ1-3, with 9 bases that match TRBD1. Trimming removed 1 base from V and 3 bases from J; junction bases left unmatched: 4. CDR3 size: 16 residues.

In nucleotides, the CDR3 is TGTGCCATCAGGGTAGCGGGGGGTGACAATGAGCAGTTCTTC. Protein sequence: CAIRVAGGDNEQFF. The rearrangement joins TRBV10-3 to TRBJ2-1; 10 nucleotides match TRBD2. The CDR3 sequence is 14 residues long. V lost 6 bases, J lost 5 bases, and 4 bases stayed unmatched. Germline CDR1 is ENHRY and CDR2 is SYGVKD.

This clonotype showed up many times. The genes are TRBV9 and TRBJ1-3; TRBD1 might be the D (6 bases). The germline V gene has CDR1 SGDLS and CDR2 YYNGEE. The CDR3 is 15 amino acids. V lost 4 bases and J 3 bases, leaving 14 bases between the germline ends. As DNA, the CDR3 is TGTGCCAGCAGCCACGAGAAGGGGGGTGGAAACACCATATATTTT. Encoded protein: CASSHEKGGGNTIYF.

The chain carries TRBV15 and TRBJ2-1, with TRBD1 identical over 10 bases. The ends lost 10 bases at V and 4 bases at J; junction bases unmatched: 10. Germline V gives CDR1 LNHNV, CDR2 YYDKDF (reference sequence). The CDR3 runs 15 residues. For the CDR3, the DNA is TGTGCCAGCTCACCACCGGGACAGGGGTACAATGAGCAGTTCTTC. Its translation: CASSPPGQGYNEQFF.

This clonotype appeared many times. The J gene is TRBJ2-3, the V gene TRBV4-2; D could derive from TRBD1 or TRBD2 (6 bases each). Trimming removed 1 base at V and 2 bases at J, with 13 bases between. The CDR3 is made up of 16 amino acids. CDR1 is LGHNA, CDR2 YNFKEQ, per germline. Here the CDR3 reads CASSQAEGDTTDTQYF. CDR3 bases: TGTGCCAGCAGCCAAGCGGAGGGGGACACCACAGATACGCAGTATTTT.